This TCR beta chain originates from a study of T-cell memory formation after mild COVID-19. Whole-study results and caveats: Mainly CM and EM harbored the contracting CD4+ clones; mainly EMRA harbored the CD8+ ones. Unconfirmed was the SARS-CoV-2 specificity of second-wave clones that peaked on day 37. The study detected some responding clones in pre-infection memory, suggesting cross-reactive memory joined.

This clonotype has just a few counts. What it binds is unknown. With constant-segment primers, 5'RACE yielded cDNA libraries of TCR alpha and TCR beta that carried sample barcodes and UMIs. TCRdb recomputed calls from the 5' RACE reads with MiXCR, one row per CDR3 protein. The sample has around 390,000 distinct CDR3 sequences, 16% seen once. V dropped 5 bases and J dropped 4 bases, with 5 bases sitting between them. CDR3 size: 12 residues. CDR1 is SGHTA, CDR2 FQGTGA, per germline. The sequence came from a man between 18 and 35 years old who had mild COVID-19 (a few samples of this study predate the infection). Cell type and time point are not known. The chain combines TRBV7-3 with TRBJ2-2; no clear D. The specimen sequenced was PBMCs or a T cell subset sorted from them (not recorded which). This CDR3 reads CASSKITGELFF. In DNA, the CDR3 is TGTGCCAGCAGCAAAATCACCGGGGAGCTGTTTTTT.